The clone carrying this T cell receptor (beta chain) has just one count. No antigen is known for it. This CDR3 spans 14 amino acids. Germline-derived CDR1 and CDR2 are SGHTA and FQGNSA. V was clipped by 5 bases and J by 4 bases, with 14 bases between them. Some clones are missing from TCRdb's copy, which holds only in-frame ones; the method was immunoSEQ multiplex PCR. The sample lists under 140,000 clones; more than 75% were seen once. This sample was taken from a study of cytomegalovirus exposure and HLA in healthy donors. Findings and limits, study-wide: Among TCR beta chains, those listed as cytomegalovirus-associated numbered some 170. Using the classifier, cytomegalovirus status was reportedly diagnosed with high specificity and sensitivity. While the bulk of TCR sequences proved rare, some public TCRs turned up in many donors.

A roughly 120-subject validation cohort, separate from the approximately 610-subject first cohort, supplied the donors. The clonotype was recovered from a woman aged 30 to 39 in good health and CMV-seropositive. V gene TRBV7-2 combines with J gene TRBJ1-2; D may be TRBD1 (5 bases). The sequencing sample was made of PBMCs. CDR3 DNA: TGTGCCAGCAGCCCCCAAGGGGTGGGCTATGGCTACACCTTC. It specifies CASSPQGVGYGYTF.